The 16 T cell receptor beta chains listed next were all sequenced from one sample in a study of tumor and adjacent non-tumor tissue in lung cancer. A modified ARM-PCR protocol with three rounds of nested PCR amplified TCRbeta. Using its own MiXCR run on the multiplex PCR reads, TCRdb lists one record per CDR3 protein. The table shows about 110,000 distinct CDR3 sequences, with about 61% occurring only once. This sample's RNA came from whole unsorted tissue. The normal lung tissue was taken more than 3 cm from the tumor edge. The specimen sequenced was distant non-tumor lung tissue. The receptors come from a man in his sixties with non-small cell lung cancer.

As to this clonotype: Since a much larger clone is just one base distant, this may be a read error. The genes are TRBV28 and TRBJ2-3, with D possibly being TRBD2 (6 bases). The ends were cut back, 11 bases at V and 2 bases at J, with 23 bases in the middle. CDR1 MDHEN and CDR2 SYDVKM come from the germline V gene. CDR3 length: 16 residues. CDR3 sequence (DNA): TGTGCCTCGCAGTTTTCTGGCGGGAAGAACACAGATACGCAGTATTTT. Protein: CASQFSGGKNTDTQYF. The full variable domain, with the rest looked up from reference TRBV28 and TRBJ2-3, is DVKVTQSSRYLVKRTGEKVFLECVQDMDHENMFWYRQDPGLGLRLIYFSYDVKMKEKGDIPEGYSVSREKKERFSLILESASTNQTSMYLCASQFSGGKNTDTQYFGPGTRLTVL.

Remarks on this clonotype: A much more abundant neighbour one base away suggests this may be a read error. The rearrangement joins TRBV12-3 or TRBV12-4 to TRBJ1-1; perhaps TRBD1 as D (5 bases). There are 15 residues in the CDR3. This CDR3 reads CASSQGLGMNTVAFF. CDR3 coding DNA: TGTGCCAGCAGTCAGGGTTTGGGGATGAACACTGTAGCTTTCTTT.

Note on this clonotype: Relative to the germline gene, one junction end is altered; a read error may explain this. V gene TRBV6-5 combines with J gene TRBJ1-5, with D tentatively TRBD1 (5 bases). Germline CDR1 reads MNHEY; CDR2 reads SVGAGI. This CDR3 is 14 amino acids long. The CDR3 loop reads CASSGHYSNQPRHF. DNA of the CDR3: TGTGCCAGCAGTGGACACTACAGCAATCAGCCCCGGCATTTT.

Concerning this clonotype itself: The CDR3 does not end in the conserved phenylalanine or tryptophan, so this is likely a read error. The V and J genes are TRBV12-3 or TRBV12-4 and TRBJ2-7; D is uncertain. Trimming left V 6 bases short and J 2 bases short, with 8 bases between. The CDR3 runs to 12 residues. In DNA, the CDR3 is TGTGCCAGCAGCGCAGTGGCCTACGAGCAGTACTCC. This encodes CASSAVAYEQYS.

This clonotype was seen ten or more times. This chain joins TRBV4-1 and TRBJ2-4; D remains unclear. The CDR3 is 14 amino acids. V lost 7 bases, J lost 0 bases, and 10 bases lay in between. Germline lookup yields CDR1 MGHRA and CDR2 YSYEKL. Here the CDR3 DNA reads TGCGCCAGCACCCCGGCCCTAGCCAAAAACATTCAGTACTTC. This codes for CASTPALAKNIQYF.

This clonotype has at least ten counts. The V and J genes are TRBV6-6 and TRBJ1-5; 7 positions match TRBD1. CDR1 is MNHNY and CDR2 is SVGAGI in the germline V gene (reference sequence). The V gene end was trimmed by 6 bases and the J gene end by 4 bases; junction bases not matched to a gene: 9. This CDR3 comprises 15 residues. This CDR3 reads CASRLGQRKNQPQHF. In DNA, the CDR3 is TGTGCCAGCAGACTGGGACAGAGGAAGAATCAGCCCCAGCATTTT.

This clonotype came up a few times. Since a much larger clone is just one base distant, this may be a read error. This CDR3 is CGVERSAKPEAFF. CDR3 bases: TGCGGCGTTGAAAGGTCTGCAAAGCCTGAAGCTTTCTTT. This chain links TRBV29-1 with TRBJ1-1, with no clear D. Germline V gives CDR1 SQVTM, CDR2 ANQGSEA. The CDR3 extends over 13 amino acids.

The chain has TRBV11-2 and TRBJ2-4; D gene uncertain. V was shortened by 5 bases and J by 5 bases, with 22 bases between the two germline ends. This CDR3 spans 17 amino acids. CDR1 and CDR2 from the germline V gene are SGHAT and FQNNGV. CDR3 sequence reads: CASSRDISWAAENIQYF. Written as DNA, the CDR3 is TGTGCCAGCAGCCGTGATATCTCATGGGCCGCCGAAAACATTCAGTACTTC.

The genes are TRBV12-3 or TRBV12-4 and TRBJ2-2; D unclear. The CDR3 extends over 14 amino acids. Trimming cost V 4 bases and J 5 bases, with 11 bases left between them. CDR3: CASSSACNTGELFF. CDR3 bases: TGTGCCAGCAGTTCGGCGTGTAATACCGGGGAGCTGTTTTTT.

Concerning this clonotype: The germline gene is not matched at one end of the junction; a read error may be the cause. V and J are TRBV6-5 and TRBJ2-7, with 10 positions matching TRBD1. CDR3 length equals 14 residues. The germline gives CDR1 MNHEY, CDR2 SVGAGI. CDR3 protein: CPSSNDRGLYEQYF. CDR3 coding DNA: TGCCCCAGCAGTAATGACAGGGGGCTGTACGAGCAGTACTTC.

The gene calls are TRBV28 and TRBJ2-3; D unclear. The CDR3 is 11 residues long. Germline values: CDR1 MDHEN, CDR2 SYDVKM. V lost 6 bases and J 2 bases, leaving 3 bases between the germline ends. CDR3 bases: TGTGCCAGCAGAAACACAGATACGCAGTATTTT. Translated, it gives CASRNTDTQYF.

This clonotype was seen only once. The chain carries TRBV20-1 and TRBJ2-2, with a weak D call TRBD1 (5 bases). The CDR3 covers 15 residues. Per germline, CDR1 DFQATT and CDR2 SNEGSKA (reference sequence). V was pared by 1 base and J by 9 bases, with 18 bases between. The CDR3 reads CSARVPPAGSRELFF. DNA of the CDR3: TGCAGTGCTAGAGTTCCACCAGCAGGGTCCAGGGAGCTGTTTTTT.

On this clonotype: A much larger clone lies a single base off, so this may be a read error. The gene calls are TRBV12-3 or TRBV12-4 and TRBJ2-1; TRBD2 matches 9 bases. The CDR3 sequence is 15 residues long. CDR3 protein: CASCVAGGGGNVQFF. In DNA form, the CDR3 reads TGTGCCAGCTGTGTCGCGGGAGGGGGAGGCAATGTGCAGTTCTTC.

As to this clonotype: Just one base apart from a much larger clone, this may be a read error. The chain combines TRBV15 with TRBJ2-7, with 7 bases identical to TRBD1. The CDR3 consists of 16 residues. Germline assignment: CDR1 LNHNV and CDR2 YYDKDF (reference sequence). In nucleotides, the CDR3 is TGTGCCACCAGCAGCGACCAGGGGGAGATGAGGGACGAGCACTACTTC. Residues: CATSSDQGEMRDEHYF.

About this clonotype: A read error may be the cause here, since a much bigger clone is one base away. The V call is TRBV5-5, the J call TRBJ2-2; maybe TRBD1 (5 bases). The CDR3 covers 15 residues. The V gene's germline CDR1 is SGHKS and CDR2 YYEKEE (reference sequence). CDR3 nucleotide sequence: TGTGCCAGCAGCTTGGTTCAGGGAAACAGCGGGGAGCTGTTTTTT. The encoded protein is CASSLVQGNSGELFF.

Note on this clonotype: The junction departs from germline at one end; a sequencing error may be responsible. As DNA, the CDR3 is TGTGCCAGCAGAAGCAGGGCTACCAATCAGTCCCAGCATTTT. Translated: CASRSRATNQSQHF. The V gene is TRBV6-5, the J gene TRBJ1-5, with D possibly matching TRBD1 (5 bases). Per germline, CDR1 MNHEY and CDR2 SVGAGI. The CDR3 sequence is 14 residues long.